This T cell receptor beta chain was sequenced in a study of T cell changes during pregnancy in multiple sclerosis. Germline-derived CDR1 and CDR2 are GTSNPN and SVGIG (reference sequence). V lost 0 bases, J lost 3 bases, and 8 bases lay in between. There are 14 residues in the CDR3. Using immunoSEQ multiplex PCR, the repertoire was profiled, and TCRdb retains in-frame clones only, with some absent. The sample contains about 16,000 clones, 95% to 97% of which appear only once. This TCR derives from a female donor with multiple sclerosis, enrolled in a pregnancy study. The sequenced sample was peripheral blood, obtained in the third trimester of pregnancy. The rearrangement joins TRBV30 to TRBJ1-4; D is perhaps TRBD1 (5 bases). CDR3 nucleotides: TGTGCCTGGAGTGTGGGGGGTCCTAATGAAAAACTGTTTTTT. Protein product: CAWSVGGPNEKLFF.